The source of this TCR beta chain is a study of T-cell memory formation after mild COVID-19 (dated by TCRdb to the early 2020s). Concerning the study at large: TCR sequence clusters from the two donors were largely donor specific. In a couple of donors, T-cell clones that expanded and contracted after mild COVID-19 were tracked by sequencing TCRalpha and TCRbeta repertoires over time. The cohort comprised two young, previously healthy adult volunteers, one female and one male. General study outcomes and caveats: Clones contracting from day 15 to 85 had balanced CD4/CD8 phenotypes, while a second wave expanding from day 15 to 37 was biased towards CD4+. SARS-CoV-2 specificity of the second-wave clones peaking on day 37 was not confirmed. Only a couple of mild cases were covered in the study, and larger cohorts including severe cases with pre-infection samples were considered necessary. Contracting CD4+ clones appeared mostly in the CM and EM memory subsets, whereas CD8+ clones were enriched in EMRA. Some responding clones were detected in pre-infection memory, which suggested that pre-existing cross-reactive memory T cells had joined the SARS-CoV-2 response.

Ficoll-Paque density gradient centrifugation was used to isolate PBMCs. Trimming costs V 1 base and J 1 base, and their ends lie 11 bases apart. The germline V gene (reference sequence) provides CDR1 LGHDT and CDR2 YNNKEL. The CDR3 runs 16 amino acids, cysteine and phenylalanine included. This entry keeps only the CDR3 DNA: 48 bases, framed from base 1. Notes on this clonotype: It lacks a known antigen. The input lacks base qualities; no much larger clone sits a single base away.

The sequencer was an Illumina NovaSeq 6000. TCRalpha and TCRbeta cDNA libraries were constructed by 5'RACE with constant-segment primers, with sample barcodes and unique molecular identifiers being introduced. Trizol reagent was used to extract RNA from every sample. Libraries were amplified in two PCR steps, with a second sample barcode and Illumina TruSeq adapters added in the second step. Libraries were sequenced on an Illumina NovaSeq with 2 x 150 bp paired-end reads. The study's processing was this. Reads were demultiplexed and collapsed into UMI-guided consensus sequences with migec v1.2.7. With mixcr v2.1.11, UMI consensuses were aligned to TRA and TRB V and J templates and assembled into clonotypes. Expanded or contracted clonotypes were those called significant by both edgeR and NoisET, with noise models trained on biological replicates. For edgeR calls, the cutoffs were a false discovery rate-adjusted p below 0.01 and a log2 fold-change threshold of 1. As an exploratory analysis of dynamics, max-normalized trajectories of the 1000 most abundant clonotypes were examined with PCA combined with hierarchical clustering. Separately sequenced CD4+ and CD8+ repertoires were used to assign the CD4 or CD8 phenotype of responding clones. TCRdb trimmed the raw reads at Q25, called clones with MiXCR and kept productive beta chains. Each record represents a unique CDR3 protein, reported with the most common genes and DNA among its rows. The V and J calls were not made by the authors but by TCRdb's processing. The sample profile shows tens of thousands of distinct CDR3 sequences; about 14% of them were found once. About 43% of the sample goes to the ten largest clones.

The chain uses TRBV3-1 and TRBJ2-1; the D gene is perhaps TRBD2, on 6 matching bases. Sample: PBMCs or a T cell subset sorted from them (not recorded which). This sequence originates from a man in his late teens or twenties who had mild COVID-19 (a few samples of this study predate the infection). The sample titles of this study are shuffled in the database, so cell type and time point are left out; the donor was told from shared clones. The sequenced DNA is TGTGCCAGCAGCCAAGTGTCCGGGAGTTCCTACAATGAGCAGTTCTTC. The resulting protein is CASSQVSGSSYNEQFF.